The clone carrying this T cell receptor (beta chain) was seen repeatedly, ten times or more. The target antigen is unknown. This entry is derived from a study of early T cells in non-severe SARS-CoV-2 infection. Whole-study context: Chains were not paired, and sequencing was done on bulk RNA from unsorted whole blood. Study conclusions and caveats: CD4 and private specificities were missed by VDJdb matching, which favored anti-spike CD8 responses.

Attached unique molecular identifiers marked individual cDNA molecules. MiXCR, applied by TCRdb to the 5' RACE reads, yields one record per CDR3 protein. In the table there are fewer than 55,000 distinct CDR3 sequences, 4% of which are singletons. Germline V lookup: CDR1 SGDLS, CDR2 YYNGEE. V lost 4 bases and J lost 2, with 13 bases in between. There are 14 residues in the CDR3. The specimen sequenced was whole blood. The sequence derives from an adult who was a healthcare worker with PCR-confirmed SARS-CoV-2 infection or an uninfected control (not recorded which). The chain is built from TRBV9 and TRBJ2-7; the D gene is possibly TRBD2 (6 bases). CDR3 loop: CASSPGGVTYEQYF. The DNA for the CDR3 is TGTGCCAGCAGCCCCGGAGGGGTCACCTACGAGCAGTACTTC. Variable domain in full (rest from reference TRBV9 and TRBJ2-7): DSGVTQTPKHLITATGQRVTLRCSPRSGDLSVYWYQQSLDQGLQFLIQYYNGEERAKGNILERFSAQQFPDLHSELNLSSLELGDSALYFCASSPGGVTYEQYFGPGTRLTVT.